This T cell receptor (beta chain) was captured by sequencing in a study of technical replicates of blood from a few donors. TCRdb's copy holds only in-frame clones and misses some; the assay was immunoSEQ multiplex PCR. Of some 100,000 clones in the sample, 96% are singletons; the top ten hold roughly 0.21%. Sequences were obtained from T cells isolated from PBMCs. This receptor was obtained from a human donor in good health.

The CDR3, as DNA: TGTGCCAGCCGGGACAGGCGATTCCATCAGCCCCAGCATTTT. This sequence encodes CASRDRRFHQPQHF. V and J are TRBV21-1 and TRBJ1-5; the D call TRBD1 from the table was never checked on the DNA. TRBV21-1 is a documented pseudogene. This CDR3 is 14 amino acids long.